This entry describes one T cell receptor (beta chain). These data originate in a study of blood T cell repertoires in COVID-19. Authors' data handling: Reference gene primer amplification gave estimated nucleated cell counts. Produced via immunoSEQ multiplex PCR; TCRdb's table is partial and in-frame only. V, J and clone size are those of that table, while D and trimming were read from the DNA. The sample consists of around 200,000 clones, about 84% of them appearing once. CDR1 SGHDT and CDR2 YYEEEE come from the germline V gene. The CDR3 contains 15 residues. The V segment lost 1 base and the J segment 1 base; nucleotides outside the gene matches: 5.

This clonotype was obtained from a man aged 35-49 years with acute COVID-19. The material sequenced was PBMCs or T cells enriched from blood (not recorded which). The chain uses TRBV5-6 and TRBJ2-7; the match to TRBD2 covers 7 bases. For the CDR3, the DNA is TGTGCCAGCAGCTTGACGCCTAGCGGTTCCTACGAGCAGTACTTC. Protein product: CASSLTPSGSYEQYF.